A single sample gave rise to the 25 T cell receptor beta chains below, sequenced in a study of blood T cell repertoires in COVID-19. TCRdb's copy holds only in-frame clones and misses some; the assay was immunoSEQ multiplex PCR. The table shows about 190,000 clones, with 80% to 90% occurring only once. The sample was peripheral blood. These TCRs come from a man aged 30 to 45 with acute or convalescent COVID-19.

This chain links TRBV15 with TRBJ2-3, with D maybe TRBD2 (6 bases). The CDR3 loop spans 18 amino acids. Germline V lookup: CDR1 LNHNV, CDR2 YYDKDF (reference sequence). V was clipped by 0 bases and J by 4 bases, with 20 bases between them. In DNA form, the CDR3 reads TGTGCCACCAGCAGAGATGGGGCGGGCGGGATACGAGCAGATACGCAGTATTTT. Translation: CATSRDGAGGIRADTQYF.

The chain employs TRBV7-2 and TRBJ2-3, with 7 bases lining up with TRBD1. V shed 0 bases, J shed 2 bases, and the junction held 5 bases outside the gene matches. The CDR3 spans 16 residues. The germline CDR1 and CDR2 sequences are SGHTA and FQGNSA. The DNA of the CDR3 is TGTGCCAGCAGCTTAGCCGGGACAGCAGTCACAGATACGCAGTATTTT. Protein sequence: CASSLAGTAVTDTQYF.

V gene TRBV29-1 combines with J gene TRBJ2-7; tentative D call: TRBD1 (5 bases). The CDR3 is 13 residues long. Germline V gene lookup returns CDR1 SQVTM and CDR2 ANQGSEA. Between the trimmed V and J ends, which lost 5 bases and 0 bases, there was a span of 11 bases. DNA of the CDR3: TGCAGCGTTACCTGGGGCGTCTCCTACGAGCAGTACTTC. Amino acids: CSVTWGVSYEQYF.

The chain carries TRBV30 and TRBJ1-4; the D gene is possibly TRBD1 (5 bases). V lost 4 bases and J lost 8, with 29 bases in between. Germline CDR1 GTSNPN, CDR2 SVGIG (reference sequence). This CDR3 has 18 residues. The CDR3 bases are TGTGCCTGGACCCCAAATGAAGGGGACTTTCGGTCTATGGAAAAACTGTTTTTT. It specifies CAWTPNEGDFRSMEKLFF.

This sequence joins TRBV2 and TRBJ2-5, with a possible D match to TRBD1 (7 bases). V lost 7 bases, J lost 6 bases, and 18 bases lay in between. The CDR3 is 14 amino acids. CDR1 is SNHLY, CDR2 FYNNEI, per germline. The CDR3 loop reads CASTLLEGAQTQYF. CDR3 nucleotides: TGTGCCAGCACCCTACTGGAGGGGGCGCAGACCCAGTACTTC.

The chain joins TRBV24-1 to TRBJ2-5; 11 positions agree with TRBD1. This CDR3 spans 17 amino acids. Germline loops: CDR1 KGHDR, CDR2 SFDVKD. Trimming removed 4 bases from V and 0 bases from J; junction bases left unmatched: 6. The CDR3 DNA is TGTGCCACCAGTGAAACGTGGGACAGGGGGTACCAAGAGACCCAGTACTTC. Residues: CATSETWDRGYQETQYF.

The CDR3 coding sequence is TGTGCCAGCAGACTAGCGGGGGGCAGCACAGATACGCAGTATTTT. Its translation: CASRLAGGSTDTQYF. The rearrangement links TRBV7-3 to TRBJ2-3, with 12 bases fitting TRBD2. Germline-derived CDR1 and CDR2 are SGHTA and FQGTGA. This CDR3 comprises 15 residues. The J segment lost 0 bases and the V segment lost 6 bases, leaving 1 base of the junction unmatched.

This clone has a handful of counts. The CDR3 does not close with the conserved phenylalanine or tryptophan, likely indicating a read error. Because the CDR3's place on the DNA is in doubt, the DNA is left out and the CDR3 is given as listed by TCRdb. The chain has TRBV25-1 and TRBJ2-7; the table gives TRBD1 as D, unverified against the DNA. From germline, CDR1 is MGHDK and CDR2 SYGVNS. The CDR3 spans 13 amino acids, including both terminal residues. This CDR3 is CASSEFDQTQRFL.

This clone was counted a single time. The CDR3 nucleotides are TGTGCCCCCCAGGGATCTAGAAACACCATATATTTT. Its protein is CAPQGSRNTIYF. The chain links TRBV25-1 to TRBJ1-3, with a weak D call TRBD1 (5 bases). Germline V gene lookup returns CDR1 MGHDK and CDR2 SYGVNS. The CDR3 consists of 12 residues. V lost 11 bases, J lost 5 bases, and 13 bases lay in between.

The rearrangement links TRBV29-1 to TRBJ1-2; TRBD1 matches 11 bases. The CDR3 is made up of 15 amino acids. Germline V CDR1 and CDR2: SQVTM, ANQGSEA. V lost 6 bases to trimming and J lost 3 bases; unmatched junction nucleotides: 9. In DNA form, the CDR3 reads TGCAGCGTCACCGGGACAGGGGGTAGTGACTATGGCTACACCTTC. This codes for CSVTGTGGSDYGYTF.

This clone was observed a handful of times. CDR3 sequence (DNA): TGTGCCAGCAGCTTAGAGGGGTCCCCGCCCCGGGAGCAGTACTTC. It yields the protein CASSLEGSPPREQYF. This chain links TRBV13 with TRBJ2-7; D possibly corresponds to TRBD1 (5 bases). CDR1 is PRHDT, CDR2 FYEKMQ, per germline (reference sequence). CDR3 size: 15 residues. V lost 1 base to trimming and J lost 7 bases, with 17 bases between them.

The J gene is TRBJ1-3, the V gene TRBV30, with D unclear. V was trimmed by 2 bases and J by 4 bases, leaving 6 bases between them. The CDR3 loop spans 12 amino acids. Germline V gene data show CDR1 as GTSNPN and CDR2 as SVGIG (reference sequence). DNA of the CDR3: TGTGCCTGGAGTCCACAGGGAAACACCATATATTTT. Its translation is CAWSPQGNTIYF.

The V and J genes are TRBV3-1 (or the pseudogene TRBV3-2) and TRBJ2-1, with 12 bases matching TRBD2. CDR1 and CDR2 (germline): LGHDT, YNNKEL (reference sequence). The V gene end was trimmed by 2 bases and the J gene end by 7 bases; junction bases not matched to a gene: 6. There are 16 residues in the CDR3. The CDR3 DNA follows: TGTGCCAGCAGCCAACACGCTAGCGGGGGGGCGAATGAGCAGTTCTTC. It encodes CASSQHASGGANEQFF.

The chain is built from TRBV19 and TRBJ2-3; possibly TRBD2 for D (5 bases). This CDR3 has 16 amino acids. The germline gives CDR1 LNHDA, CDR2 SQIVND (reference sequence). V was pared by 4 bases and J by 2 bases, with 16 bases between. In DNA, the CDR3 is TGTGCCAGTAGTACTTTCTACGGGGAGAACACAGATACGCAGTATTTT. It codes for CASSTFYGENTDTQYF.

The chain links TRBV5-1 to TRBJ1-2, with 7 nucleotides matching TRBD1. Trimming cost V 1 base and J 2 bases; bases outside gene matches: 2. CDR1 is SGHRS, CDR2 YFSETQ, per germline. The CDR3 is 14 amino acids. The chain's CDR3 is CASSLTGANYGYTF. For the CDR3, the DNA is TGCGCCAGCAGCTTGACAGGGGCCAACTATGGCTACACCTTC.

The chain is built from TRBV28 and TRBJ2-1; TRBD1 might be the D (6 bases). The germline gives CDR1 MDHEN, CDR2 SYDVKM. V lost 5 bases to trimming and J lost 4 bases, with 9 bases between them. The CDR3 length is 13 residues. The CDR3 region has the DNA TGTGCCAGCAGTGGGGGCTCATACAATGAGCAGTTCTTC. Residues: CASSGGSYNEQFF.

The rearrangement uses TRBV30 and TRBJ2-2; no definite D call. With 2 bases removed from V and 3 bases from J, the gap between germline ends came to 19 bases. CDR1 GTSNPN and CDR2 SVGIG come from the germline V gene (reference sequence). This CDR3 has 17 amino acids. CDR3 DNA sequence: TGTGCCTGGAGTTCCCTCAGACCCCTAGGCGACACCGGGGAGCTGTTTTTT. This sequence encodes CAWSSLRPLGDTGELFF.

CDR3 in DNA: TGTGCCAGCAGCTTAGGGGACAGGGGCCCTGGAAACACCATATATTTT. Translation: CASSLGDRGPGNTIYF. V gene TRBV13 combines with J gene TRBJ1-3; 9 nucleotides line up with TRBD1. V gave up 0 bases and J gave up 2 bases; unmatched junction bases: 2. This CDR3 comprises 16 residues. CDR1 is PRHDT and CDR2 is FYEKMQ in the germline V gene (reference sequence).

The chain is built from TRBV19 and TRBJ2-7, with 9 bases aligning to TRBD1. V dropped 6 bases and J dropped 4; count of bases not matched to a gene: 10. Germline V lookup: CDR1 LNHDA, CDR2 SQIVND (reference sequence). The CDR3 extends over 15 amino acids. CDR3 sequence reads: CASSTSGTGKYEQYF. For the CDR3, the DNA is TGTGCCAGTAGCACCTCGGGGACAGGGAAATACGAGCAGTACTTC.

The genes are TRBV6-1 and TRBJ2-2, with D perhaps matching TRBD2 (7 bases). The length of the CDR3 is 14 residues. CDR1 is MNHNS, CDR2 SASEGT, per germline. The V end was cut by 3 bases, the J end by 7 bases, with 12 bases between. CDR3 sequence: CASSDGGANGELFF. The CDR3 DNA is TGTGCCAGCAGTGATGGGGGGGCGAACGGGGAGCTGTTTTTT.

The chain employs TRBV19 and TRBJ1-3; no firm D call. V was shortened by 5 bases and J by 0 bases, with 11 bases between the two germline ends. The CDR3 is 15 amino acids. Germline loops: CDR1 LNHDA, CDR2 SQIVND (reference sequence). The DNA for the CDR3 is TGTGCCAGTAGTCCCCGACATGTCTCTGGAAACACCATATATTTT. It encodes CASSPRHVSGNTIYF.

The chain links TRBV30 to TRBJ1-1, with D uncertain. Germline V lookup: CDR1 GTSNPN, CDR2 SVGIG (reference sequence). V was trimmed by 8 bases and J by 5 bases, leaving 15 bases between them. The CDR3 consists of 12 residues. Here the CDR3 DNA reads TGTGCCGGGTCTTTCCAGAGGACTGAAGCTTTCTTT. Residues: CAGSFQRTEAFF. The whole variable domain, filled in from reference TRBV30 and TRBJ1-1, reads SQTIHQWPATLVQPVGSPLSLECTVEGTSNPNLYWYRQAAGRGLQLLFYSVGIGQISSEVPQNLSASRPQDRQFILSSKKLLLSDSGFYLCAGSFQRTEAFFGQGTRLTVV.

Remarks on this clone: At the DNA level, this CDR3 is encoded by other sequences in the same sample as well. The chain carries TRBV28 and TRBJ2-7, with TRBD1 identical over 7 bases. With 6 bases clipped from V and 4 bases from J, the junction kept 6 bases outside the gene matches. Germline lookup yields CDR1 MDHEN and CDR2 SYDVKM. This CDR3 region has 13 residues. CDR3 sequence (DNA): TGTGCCAGCAGCCTGGACAGGTTTTACGAGCAGTACTTC. Translation gives CASSLDRFYEQYF. The full variable domain, with the rest looked up from reference TRBV28 and TRBJ2-7, is DVKVTQSSRYLVKRTGEKVFLECVQDMDHENMFWYRQDPGLGLRLIYFSYDVKMKEKGDIPEGYSVSREKKERFSLILESASTNQTSMYLCASSLDRFYEQYFGPGTRLTVT.

This chain's CDR3 is CASLFPNTIYF. DNA for the CDR3: TGTGCCAGCCTTTTCCCGAACACCATATATTTT. J is TRBJ1-3 and V is TRBV12-3 or TRBV12-4; D not certain. This CDR3 is built from 11 residues. V lost 8 bases and J 7 bases, leaving 9 bases between the germline ends.

CDR3 amino acids: CASSDEANTEAFF. The DNA for the CDR3 is TGTGCCAGCAGTGACGAAGCTAACACTGAAGCTTTCTTT. The chain uses TRBV2 and TRBJ1-1; no clear D. This CDR3 comprises 13 residues. CDR1 SNHLY and CDR2 FYNNEI come from the germline V gene. The V gene lost 3 bases and the J gene lost 2 bases, with 7 bases spanning the gap. The complete variable domain, with remaining parts taken from reference TRBV2 and TRBJ1-1, reads EPEVTQTPSHQVTQMGQEVILRCVPISNHLYFYWYRQILGQKVEFLVSFYNNEISEKSEIFDDQFSVERPDGSNFTLKIRSTKLEDSAMYFCASSDEANTEAFFGQGTRLTVV.